The clone carrying this T cell receptor beta chain turned up a few times. Its antigen remains unidentified. With molecular barcodes, quantitative 5'-RACE was used to make the TCR beta libraries. MiXCR was run by TCRdb on the 5' RACE reads, yielding one entry per CDR3 protein. In the table there are 750,000 to 850,000 distinct CDR3 sequences, roughly 12% of which are singletons. This CDR3 is built from 16 residues. Germline assignment: CDR1 SEHNR and CDR2 FQNEAQ (reference sequence). The V and J ends lost 0 bases and 2 bases respectively, with 13 bases between them. The sample comes from a study of CD8 T cells in ankylosing spondylitis. The study, taken as a whole, reports: Among TCR beta sequences, a motif of several highly homologous variants appeared characteristic of ankylosing spondylitis blood. Earlier studies detected some motif variants in reactive arthritis synovial fluid and blood. Relatively scarce in peripheral blood, disease-linked clones were CD8+. Within matched ankylosing spondylitis synovial fluid, disease-linked clones were reportedly significantly enriched.

The sequence derives from a male donor with ankylosing spondylitis. The chain uses TRBV7-9 and TRBJ2-5; D unresolved. The sample comprised blood, either unsorted or a sorted T cell fraction (not recorded which). CDR3 bases: TGTGCCAGCAGCTTAGCGTTAGGCCTGAATCAAGAGACCCAGTACTTC. Translation: CASSLALGLNQETQYF.